The rows below give T cell receptor beta chains drawn from one sample of a study of CD8+ T cells in alopecia areata. TCRdb's table, derived via immunoSEQ multiplex PCR, lists solely in-frame clones and lacks some. The sample has around 200,000 clones; around half are singletons. The material sequenced was CD8+ T cells sorted from blood, taken at week 24, from a patient treated with tofacitinib. The receptors here all came from a human donor with alopecia areata. The CDR3 runs from the conserved cysteine through the conserved F or W. D genes are given only for firm matches. Some rows mark clone size as missing; the rest say once, few, many or name a class of expanded clone.

V: TRBV2; J: TRBJ2-3; size: NA; D: TRBD2; CDR3: CASTSAGFTDTQYF; DNA: TGTGCCAGCACTTCAGCGGGGTTCACAGATACGCAGTATTTT
V: TRBV30; J: TRBJ1-5; size: NA; D: TRBD1; CDR3: CAWSVTGEGVQHF; DNA: TGTGCCTGGAGTGTTACAGGGGAAGGGGTCCAGCATTTT
V: TRBV19; J: TRBJ1-1; size: few; D: NA; CDR3: CASSISPGGSTEAFF; DNA: TGTGCCAGTAGTATATCCCCGGGGGGGAGCACTGAAGCTTTCTTT
V: TRBV10-3; J: TRBJ2-1; size: few; D: TRBD1; CDR3: CAIMGGTGLINEQFF; DNA: TGTGCCATCATGGGGGGGACAGGGCTAATCAATGAGCAGTTCTTC
V: TRBV30; J: TRBJ1-1; size: NA; D: NA; CDR3: CAWRLETMAGNTEAFF; DNA: TGTGCCTGGAGGTTGGAGACGATGGCAGGGAACACTGAAGCTTTCTTT
V: TRBV6-5; J: TRBJ1-1; size: NA; D: NA; CDR3: CATIHEDLTEAFF; DNA: TGTGCCACCATCCATGAGGACCTGACTGAAGCTTTCTTT
V: TRBV4-3; J: TRBJ2-2; size: few; D: TRBD1; CDR3: CASSEWTGLNTGELFF; DNA: TGCGCCAGCAGCGAGTGGACAGGGCTGAACACCGGGGAGCTGTTTTTT
V: TRBV12-5; J: TRBJ1-1; size: NA; D: NA; CDR3: CASGFGTEAFF; DNA: TGTGCTAGTGGTTTCGGAACTGAAGCTTTCTTT
V: TRBV9; J: TRBJ2-1; size: NA; D: NA; CDR3: CASSPPGGSSYNEQFF; DNA: TGTGCCAGCAGCCCTCCCGGTGGGTCCTCCTACAATGAGCAGTTCTTC
V: TRBV9; J: TRBJ2-7; size: NA; D: NA; CDR3: CASSVGLGSYEQYF; DNA: TGTGCCAGCAGCGTAGGGCTGGGCTCCTACGAGCAGTACTTC